This TCR beta chain was captured in a study of blood T cell repertoires in COVID-19. On the study more broadly: Sample material is recorded as cDNA or gDNA derived from T cells, B-cell-depleted T cells, or PBMCs.

The CDR3 totals 12 residues. CDR1 and CDR2 (germline): MDHEN, SYDVKM. Germline trimming cut 4 bases from V and 9 bases from J; bases unmatched to any gene: 2. Membership in each cohort depended on participant-reported clinical history. The protocol was immunoSEQ multiplex PCR, while the TCRdb copy is restricted to in-frame clones and leaves out a portion. The sample lists roughly 190,000 clones; approximately 88% were seen once. Sample: PBMCs or T cells enriched from blood (not recorded which). The V gene is TRBV28, the J gene TRBJ1-5, with 8 bases fitting TRBD1. This TCR was sampled from a woman aged 25 to 39 who had recovered from COVID-19. DNA for the CDR3: TGTGCCAGCAGTTCACAGGGGGGGCCCCAGCATTTT. It encodes CASSSQGGPQHF.